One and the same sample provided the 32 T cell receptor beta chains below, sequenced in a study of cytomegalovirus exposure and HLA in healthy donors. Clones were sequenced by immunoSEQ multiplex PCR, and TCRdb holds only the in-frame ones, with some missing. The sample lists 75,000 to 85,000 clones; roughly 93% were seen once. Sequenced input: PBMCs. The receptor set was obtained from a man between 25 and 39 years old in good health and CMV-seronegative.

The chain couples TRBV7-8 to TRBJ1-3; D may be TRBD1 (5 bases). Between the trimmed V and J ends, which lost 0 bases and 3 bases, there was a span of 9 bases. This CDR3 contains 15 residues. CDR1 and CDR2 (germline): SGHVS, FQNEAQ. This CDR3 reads CASSLARGNGNTIYF. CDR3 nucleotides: TGTGCCAGCAGCTTAGCGCGGGGGAATGGAAACACCATATATTTT. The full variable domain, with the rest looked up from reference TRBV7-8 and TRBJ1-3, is GAGVSQSPRYKVAKRGQDVALRCDPISGHVSLFWYQQALGQGPEFLTYFQNEAQLDKSGLPSDRFFAERPEGSVSTLKIQRTQQEDSAVYLCASSLARGNGNTIYFGEGSWLTVV.

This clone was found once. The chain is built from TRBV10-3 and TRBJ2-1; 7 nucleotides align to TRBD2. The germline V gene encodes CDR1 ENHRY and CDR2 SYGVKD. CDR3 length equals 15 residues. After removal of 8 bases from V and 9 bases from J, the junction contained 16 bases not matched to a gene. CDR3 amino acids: CAIALTSREEGEQFF. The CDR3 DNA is TGTGCCATCGCCCTGACTAGCAGGGAAGAGGGTGAGCAGTTCTTC.

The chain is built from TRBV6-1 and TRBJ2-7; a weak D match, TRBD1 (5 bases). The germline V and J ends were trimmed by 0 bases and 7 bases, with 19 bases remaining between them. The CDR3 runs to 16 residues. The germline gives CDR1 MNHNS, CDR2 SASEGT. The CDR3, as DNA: TGTGCCAGCAGTGAAGCGCTTTTCCAGGGTTCTTATGAGCAGTACTTC. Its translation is CASSEALFQGSYEQYF.

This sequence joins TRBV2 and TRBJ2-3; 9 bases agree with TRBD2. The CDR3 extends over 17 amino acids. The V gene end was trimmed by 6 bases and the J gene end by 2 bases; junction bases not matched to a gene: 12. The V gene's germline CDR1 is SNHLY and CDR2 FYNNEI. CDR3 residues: CASRFTTGLAFTDTQYF. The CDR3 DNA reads TGTGCCAGCAGGTTCACTACGGGACTAGCTTTCACAGATACGCAGTATTTT.

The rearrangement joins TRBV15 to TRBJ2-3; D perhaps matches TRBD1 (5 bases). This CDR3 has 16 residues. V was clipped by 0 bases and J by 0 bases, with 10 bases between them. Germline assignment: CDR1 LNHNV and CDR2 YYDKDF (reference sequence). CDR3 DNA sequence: TGTGCCACCAGCAGAGACCCGACAGCGAGCACAGATACGCAGTATTTT. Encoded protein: CATSRDPTASTDTQYF.

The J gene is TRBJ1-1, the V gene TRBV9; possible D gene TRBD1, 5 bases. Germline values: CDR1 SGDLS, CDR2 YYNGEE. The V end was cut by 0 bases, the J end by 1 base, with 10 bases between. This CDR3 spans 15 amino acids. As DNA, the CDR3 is TGTGCCAGCAGCGTAGGCGGGACGGCGAACACTGAAGCTTTCTTT. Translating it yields CASSVGGTANTEAFF.

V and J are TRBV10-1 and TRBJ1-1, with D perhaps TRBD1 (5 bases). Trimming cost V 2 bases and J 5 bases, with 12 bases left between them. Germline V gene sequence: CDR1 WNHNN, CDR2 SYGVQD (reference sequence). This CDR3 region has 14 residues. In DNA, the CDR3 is TGCGCCAGCAGTGAGGGGGGGATGGCGACTGAAGCTTTCTTT. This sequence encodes CASSEGGMATEAFF.

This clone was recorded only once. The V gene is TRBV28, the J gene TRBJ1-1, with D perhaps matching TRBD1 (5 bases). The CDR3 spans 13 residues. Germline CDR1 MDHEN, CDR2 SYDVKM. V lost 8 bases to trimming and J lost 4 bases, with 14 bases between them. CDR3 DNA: TGTGCCAGCGGGAGATCGGGGGGCACTGAAGCTTTCTTT. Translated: CASGRSGGTEAFF.

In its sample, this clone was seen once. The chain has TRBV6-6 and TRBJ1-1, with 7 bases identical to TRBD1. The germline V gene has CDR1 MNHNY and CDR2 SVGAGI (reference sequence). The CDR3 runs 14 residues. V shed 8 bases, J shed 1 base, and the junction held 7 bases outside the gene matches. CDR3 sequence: CASVRRDRNTEAFF. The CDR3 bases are TGTGCCAGCGTAAGGCGGGACAGGAACACTGAAGCTTTCTTT.

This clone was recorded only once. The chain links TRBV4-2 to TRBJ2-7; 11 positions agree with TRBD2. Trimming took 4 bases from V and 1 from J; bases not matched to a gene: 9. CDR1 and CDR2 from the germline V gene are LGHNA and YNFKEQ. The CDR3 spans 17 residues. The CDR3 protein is CASSPTSGTSGSYEQYF. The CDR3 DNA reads TGTGCCAGCAGCCCAACATCCGGGACTAGCGGTTCCTACGAGCAGTACTTC.

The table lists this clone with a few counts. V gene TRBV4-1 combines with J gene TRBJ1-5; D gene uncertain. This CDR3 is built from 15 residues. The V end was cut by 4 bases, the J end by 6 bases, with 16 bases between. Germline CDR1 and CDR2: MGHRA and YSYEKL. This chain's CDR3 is CASSLGPDLGQPQHF. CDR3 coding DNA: TGCGCCAGCAGCCTTGGGCCCGACCTGGGTCAGCCCCAGCATTTT.

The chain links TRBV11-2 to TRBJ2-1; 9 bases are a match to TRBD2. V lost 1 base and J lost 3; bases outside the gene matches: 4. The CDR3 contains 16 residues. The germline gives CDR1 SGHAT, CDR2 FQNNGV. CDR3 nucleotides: TGTGCCAGCAGCTTAGGGGCTAGCGGGAACTACAATGAGCAGTTCTTC. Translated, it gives CASSLGASGNYNEQFF.

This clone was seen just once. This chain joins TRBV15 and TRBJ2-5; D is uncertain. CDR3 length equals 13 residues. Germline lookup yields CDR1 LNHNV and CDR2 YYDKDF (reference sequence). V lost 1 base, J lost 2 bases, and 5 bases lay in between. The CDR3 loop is CATSRVSQETQYF. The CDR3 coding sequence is TGTGCCACCAGCAGAGTTTCTCAAGAGACCCAGTACTTC.

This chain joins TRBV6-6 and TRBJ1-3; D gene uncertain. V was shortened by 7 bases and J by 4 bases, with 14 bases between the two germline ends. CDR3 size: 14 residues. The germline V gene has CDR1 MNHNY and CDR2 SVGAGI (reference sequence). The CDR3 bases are TGTGCCAGCACAACGTCAGACACAGGAAACACCATATATTTT. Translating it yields CASTTSDTGNTIYF.

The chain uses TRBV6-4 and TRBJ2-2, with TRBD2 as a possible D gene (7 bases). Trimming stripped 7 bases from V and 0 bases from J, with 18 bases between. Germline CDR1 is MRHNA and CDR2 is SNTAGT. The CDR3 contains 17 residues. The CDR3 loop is CASKKEGGVTNTGELFF. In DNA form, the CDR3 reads TGTGCCAGCAAGAAAGAAGGGGGGGTTACGAACACCGGGGAGCTGTTTTTT.

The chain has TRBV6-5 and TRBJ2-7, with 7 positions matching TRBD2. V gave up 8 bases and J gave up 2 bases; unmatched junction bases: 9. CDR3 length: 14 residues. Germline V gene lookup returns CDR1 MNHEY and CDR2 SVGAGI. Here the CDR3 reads CASRPGTITYEQYF. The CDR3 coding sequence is TGTGCCAGCCGACCCGGGACTATTACCTACGAGCAGTACTTC.

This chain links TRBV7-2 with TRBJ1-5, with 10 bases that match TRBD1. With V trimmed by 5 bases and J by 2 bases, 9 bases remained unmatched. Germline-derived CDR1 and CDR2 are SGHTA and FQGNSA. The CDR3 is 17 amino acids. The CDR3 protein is CASSSQTGQGRNQPQHF. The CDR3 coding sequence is TGTGCCAGCAGCAGCCAAACGGGACAGGGGCGCAATCAGCCCCAGCATTTT. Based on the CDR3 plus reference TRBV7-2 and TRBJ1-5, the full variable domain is GAGVSQSPSNKVTEKGKDVELRCDPISGHTALYWYRQSLGQGLEFLIYFQGNSAPDKSGLPSDRFSAERTGGSVSTLTIQRTQQEDSAVYLCASSSQTGQGRNQPQHFGDGTRLSIL.

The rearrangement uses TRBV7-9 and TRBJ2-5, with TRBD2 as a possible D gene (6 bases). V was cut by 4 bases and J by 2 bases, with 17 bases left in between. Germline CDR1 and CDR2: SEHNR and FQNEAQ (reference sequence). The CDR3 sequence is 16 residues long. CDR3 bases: TGTGCCAGCAGCTCCCCCGCGGAGGGCCGGCAAGAGACCCAGTACTTC. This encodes CASSSPAEGRQETQYF.

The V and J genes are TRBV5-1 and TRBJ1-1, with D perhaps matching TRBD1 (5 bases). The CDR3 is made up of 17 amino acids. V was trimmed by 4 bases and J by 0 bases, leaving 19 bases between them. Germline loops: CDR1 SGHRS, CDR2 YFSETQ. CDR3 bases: TGCGCCAGCAGCCGGGCCACGGGGGATCTGATGAACACTGAAGCTTTCTTT. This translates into CASSRATGDLMNTEAFF.

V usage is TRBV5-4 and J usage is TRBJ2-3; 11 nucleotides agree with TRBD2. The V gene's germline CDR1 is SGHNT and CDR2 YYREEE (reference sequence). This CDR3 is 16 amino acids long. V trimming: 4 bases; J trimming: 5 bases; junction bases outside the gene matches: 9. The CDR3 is CASSLVAGGPQDTQYF. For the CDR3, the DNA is TGTGCCAGCAGCCTCGTAGCGGGAGGGCCCCAAGATACGCAGTATTTT. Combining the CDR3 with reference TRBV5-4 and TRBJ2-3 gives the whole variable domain ETGVTQSPTHLIKTRGQQVTLRCSSQSGHNTVSWYQQALGQGPQFIFQYYREEENGRGNFPPRFSGLQFPNYSSELNVNALELDDSALYLCASSLVAGGPQDTQYFGPGTRLTVL.

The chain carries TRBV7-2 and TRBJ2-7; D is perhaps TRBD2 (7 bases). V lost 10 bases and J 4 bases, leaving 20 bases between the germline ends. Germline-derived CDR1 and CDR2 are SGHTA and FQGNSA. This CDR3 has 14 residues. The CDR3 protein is CATRVGGGPYEQYF. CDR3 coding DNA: TGTGCCACGCGGGTCGGCGGGGGCCCTTACGAGCAGTACTTC.

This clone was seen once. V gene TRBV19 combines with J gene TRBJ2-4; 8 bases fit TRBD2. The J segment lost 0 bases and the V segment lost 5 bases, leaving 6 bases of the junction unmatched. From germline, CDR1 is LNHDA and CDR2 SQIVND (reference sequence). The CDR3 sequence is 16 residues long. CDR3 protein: CASSPFSGAAKNIQYF. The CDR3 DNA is TGTGCCAGTAGTCCTTTTAGCGGGGCAGCCAAAAACATTCAGTACTTC.

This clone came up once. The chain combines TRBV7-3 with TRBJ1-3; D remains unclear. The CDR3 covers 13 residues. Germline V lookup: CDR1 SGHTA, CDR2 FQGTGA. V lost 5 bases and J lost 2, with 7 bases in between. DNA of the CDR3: TGTGCCAGCAGCCCAAGAGCTGGAAACACCATATATTTT. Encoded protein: CASSPRAGNTIYF.

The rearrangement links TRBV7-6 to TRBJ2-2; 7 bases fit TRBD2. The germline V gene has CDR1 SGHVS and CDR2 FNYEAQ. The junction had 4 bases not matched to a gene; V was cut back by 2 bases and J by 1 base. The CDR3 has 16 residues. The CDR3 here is CASSLFAGENTGELFF. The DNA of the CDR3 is TGTGCCAGCAGCTTATTTGCGGGAGAGAACACCGGGGAGCTGTTTTTT.

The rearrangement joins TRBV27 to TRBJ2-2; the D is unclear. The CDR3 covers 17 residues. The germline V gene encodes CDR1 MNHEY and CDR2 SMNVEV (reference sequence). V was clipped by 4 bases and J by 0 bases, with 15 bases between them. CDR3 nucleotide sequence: TGTGCCAGCAGTTGGATAGCCACCCCCGCGAACACCGGGGAGCTGTTTTTT. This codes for CASSWIATPANTGELFF.

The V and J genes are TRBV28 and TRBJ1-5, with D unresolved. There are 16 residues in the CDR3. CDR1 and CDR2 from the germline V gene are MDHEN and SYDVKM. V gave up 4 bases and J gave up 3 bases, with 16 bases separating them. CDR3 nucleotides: TGTGCCAGCAGTTATTCGGTCCTGCCCTACAATCAGCCCCAGCATTTT. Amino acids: CASSYSVLPYNQPQHF. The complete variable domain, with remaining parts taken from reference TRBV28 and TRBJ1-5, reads DVKVTQSSRYLVKRTGEKVFLECVQDMDHENMFWYRQDPGLGLRLIYFSYDVKMKEKGDIPEGYSVSREKKERFSLILESASTNQTSMYLCASSYSVLPYNQPQHFGDGTRLSIL.

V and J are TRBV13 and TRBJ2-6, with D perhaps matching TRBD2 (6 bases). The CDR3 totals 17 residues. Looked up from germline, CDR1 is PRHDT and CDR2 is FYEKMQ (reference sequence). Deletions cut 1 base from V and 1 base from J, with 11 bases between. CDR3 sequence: CASSLAGAVSGANVLTF. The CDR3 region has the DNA TGTGCCAGCAGCTTAGCGGGAGCGGTGTCTGGGGCCAACGTCCTGACTTTC.

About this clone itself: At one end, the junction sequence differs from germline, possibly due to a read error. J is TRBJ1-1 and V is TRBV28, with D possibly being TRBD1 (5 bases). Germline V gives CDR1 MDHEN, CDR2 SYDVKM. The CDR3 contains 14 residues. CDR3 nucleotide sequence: TGTGCCAGCAGTTTGGCCAGGGCGAACACTGAAACTTTCTTT. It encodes CASSLARANTETFF.

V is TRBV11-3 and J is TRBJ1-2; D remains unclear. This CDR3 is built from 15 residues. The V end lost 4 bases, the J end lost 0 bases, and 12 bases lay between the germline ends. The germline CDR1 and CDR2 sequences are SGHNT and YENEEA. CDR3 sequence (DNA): TGTGCCAGCAGCTCCACTAGGAGCCCTAACTATGGCTACACCTTC. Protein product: CASSSTRSPNYGYTF.

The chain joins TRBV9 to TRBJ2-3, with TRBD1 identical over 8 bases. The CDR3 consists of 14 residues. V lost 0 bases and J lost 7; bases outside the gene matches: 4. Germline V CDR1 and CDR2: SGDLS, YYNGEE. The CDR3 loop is CASSVAQGGNTQYF. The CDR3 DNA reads TGTGCCAGCAGCGTAGCACAGGGGGGAAATACGCAGTATTTT.

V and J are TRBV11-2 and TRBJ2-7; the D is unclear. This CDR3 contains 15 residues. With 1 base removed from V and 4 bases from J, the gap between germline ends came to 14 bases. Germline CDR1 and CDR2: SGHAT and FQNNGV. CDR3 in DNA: TGTGCCAGCAGCTTAGCAGAGGTCTCGGAATACGAGCAGTACTTC. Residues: CASSLAEVSEYEQYF.

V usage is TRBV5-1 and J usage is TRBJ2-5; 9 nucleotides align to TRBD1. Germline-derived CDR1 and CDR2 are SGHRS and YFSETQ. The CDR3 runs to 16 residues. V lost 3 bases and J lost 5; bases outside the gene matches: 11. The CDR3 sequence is CASSWTGTGRIETQYF. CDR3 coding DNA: TGCGCCAGCAGCTGGACAGGGACAGGGAGGATCGAGACCCAGTACTTC. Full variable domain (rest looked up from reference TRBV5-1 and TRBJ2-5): KAGVTQTPRYLIKTRGQQVTLSCSPISGHRSVSWYQQTPGQGLQFLFEYFSETQRNKGNFPGRFSGRQFSNSRSEMNVSTLELGDSALYLCASSWTGTGRIETQYFGPGTRLLVL.